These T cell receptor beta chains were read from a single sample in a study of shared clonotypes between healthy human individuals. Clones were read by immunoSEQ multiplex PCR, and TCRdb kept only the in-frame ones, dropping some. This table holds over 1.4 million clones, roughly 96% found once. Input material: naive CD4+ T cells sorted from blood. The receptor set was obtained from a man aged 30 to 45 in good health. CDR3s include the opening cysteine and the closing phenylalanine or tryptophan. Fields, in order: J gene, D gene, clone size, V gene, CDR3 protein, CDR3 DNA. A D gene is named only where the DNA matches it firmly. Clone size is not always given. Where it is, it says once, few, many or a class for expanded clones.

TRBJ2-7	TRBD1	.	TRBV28	CASSLAGQGESAYEQYF	TGTGCCAGCAGTTTGGCGGGACAGGGCGAATCGGCCTACGAGCAGTACTTC
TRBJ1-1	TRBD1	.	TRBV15	CATSRERLRGYTEAFF	TGTGCCACCAGCAGGGAACGCCTCAGGGGGTACACTGAAGCTTTCTTT
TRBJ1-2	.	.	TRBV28	CASAGTNYGYTF	TGTGCCAGCGCCGGTACTAACTATGGCTACACCTTC
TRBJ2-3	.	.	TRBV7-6	CASSLAEMGTDTQYF	TGTGCCAGCAGCTTAGCGGAGATGGGCACAGATACGCAGTATTTT
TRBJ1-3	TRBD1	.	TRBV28	CASSLPGQPSSGNTIYF	TGTGCCAGCAGTCTACCGGGACAGCCGTCCTCTGGAAACACCATATATTTT
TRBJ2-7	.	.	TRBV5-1	CASSGGTSSSYEQYF	TGCGCCAGCAGCGGGGGGACATCTAGCTCCTACGAGCAGTACTTC
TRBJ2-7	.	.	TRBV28	CASRTYLGGLNEQYF	TGTGCCAGCAGAACTTATTTGGGGGGGCTGAACGAGCAGTACTTC
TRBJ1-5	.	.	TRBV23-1	CASSLGRSPSNQPQHF	TGCGCCAGCAGTCTAGGACGGAGCCCTAGCAATCAGCCCCAGCATTTT
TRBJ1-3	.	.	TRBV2	CASSEGSGVVGNTIYF	TGTGCCAGCAGTGAGGGATCTGGGGTAGTTGGAAACACCATATATTTT
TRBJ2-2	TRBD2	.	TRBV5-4	CASSLKASGDTGELFF	TGTGCCAGCAGCTTAAAGGCTAGCGGGGACACCGGGGAGCTGTTTTTT
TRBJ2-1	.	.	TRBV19	CASSIPGHLAEQFF	TGTGCCAGTAGTATTCCGGGACACCTCGCGGAGCAGTTCTTC
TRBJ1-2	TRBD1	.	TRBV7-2	CASSLVRGQGYTF	TGTGCCAGCAGCTTAGTCAGGGGGCAAGGCTACACCTTC
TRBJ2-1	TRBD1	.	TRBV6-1	CASRGTESYNEQFF	TGTGCCAGCAGGGGGACAGAGTCTTACAATGAGCAGTTCTTC
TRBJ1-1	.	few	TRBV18	CASSPGLNTEAFF	TGTGCCAGCTCACCAGGACTCAACACTGAAGCTTTCTTT
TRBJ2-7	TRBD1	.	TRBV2	CASGGTGGYEQYF	TGTGCCAGCGGAGGGACAGGGGGCTACGAGCAGTACTTC
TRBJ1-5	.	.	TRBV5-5	CASSTAGYGNQPQHF	TGTGCCAGCAGCACCGCCGGGTATGGAAATCAGCCCCAGCATTTT
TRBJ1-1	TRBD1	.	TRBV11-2	CASSLWTGGSRAYTEAFF	TGTGCCAGCAGCCTATGGACAGGGGGCAGCAGGGCATACACTGAAGCTTTCTTT
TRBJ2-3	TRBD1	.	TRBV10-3	CAISRSGGRTDTQYF	TGTGCCATCAGTAGATCAGGGGGACGCACAGATACGCAGTATTTT
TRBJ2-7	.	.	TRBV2	CASSEETRLEQYF	TGTGCCAGCAGTGAAGAGACACGCCTCGAGCAGTACTTC
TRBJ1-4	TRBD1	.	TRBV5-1	CASSYMEGTGGIEKLFF	TGCGCCAGCAGCTACATGGAAGGGACAGGGGGGATTGAAAAACTGTTTTTT
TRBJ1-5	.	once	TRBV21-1	CASTALFGESSNQPQHF	TGTGCCAGCACCGCCCTGTTCGGGGAATCTAGCAATCAGCCCCAGCATTTT
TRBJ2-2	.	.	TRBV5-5	CASSLHGKTGELFF	TGTGCCAGCAGCTTGCATGGGAAAACCGGGGAGCTGTTTTTT
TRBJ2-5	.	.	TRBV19	CASTLGQGPRETQYF	TGTGCCAGTACCCTCGGGCAGGGACCCCGAGAGACCCAGTACTTC
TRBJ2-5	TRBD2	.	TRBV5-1	CASSRGTSQETQYF	TGCGCCAGCAGCCGTGGGACTAGCCAAGAGACCCAGTACTTC
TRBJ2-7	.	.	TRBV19	CASSIGSPSSYEQYF	TGTGCCAGTAGTATAGGCAGTCCGAGCTCCTACGAGCAGTACTTC
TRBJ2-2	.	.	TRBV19	CASSIVRANTGELFF	TGTGCCAGTAGTATTGTTCGGGCGAACACCGGGGAGCTGTTTTTT
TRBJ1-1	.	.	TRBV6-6	CASSFGRVNTEAFF	TGTGCCAGCAGTTTCGGCAGGGTGAACACTGAAGCTTTCTTT
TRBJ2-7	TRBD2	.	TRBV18	CASSPASGNYEQYF	TGTGCCAGCTCACCGGCTAGCGGGAACTACGAGCAGTACTTC
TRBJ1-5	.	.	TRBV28	CASSLRVQPQHF	TGTGCCAGCAGTCTTCGGGTTCAGCCCCAGCATTTT
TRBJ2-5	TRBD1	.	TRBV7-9	CASSSGQGGGTQYF	TGTGCCAGCAGCTCGGGACAGGGGGGTGGGACCCAGTACTTC
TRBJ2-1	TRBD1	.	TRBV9	CASSNRGLSYNEQFF	TGTGCCAGCAGCAACAGGGGCCTGTCCTACAATGAGCAGTTCTTC
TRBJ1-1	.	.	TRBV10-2	CASSEPLAGNTEAFF	TGCGCCAGCAGTGAGCCTCTAGCAGGGAACACTGAAGCTTTCTTT
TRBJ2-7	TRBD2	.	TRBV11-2	CASSGLAGLYEQYF	TGTGCCAGCAGCGGGCTAGCGGGACTCTACGAGCAGTACTTC
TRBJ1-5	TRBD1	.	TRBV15	CATSRVRDRAQPQHF	TGTGCCACCAGCAGAGTCCGGGACAGGGCCCAGCCCCAGCATTTT
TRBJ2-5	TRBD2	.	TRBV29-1	CSVATSGETQYF	TGCAGCGTTGCTACTAGCGGGGAGACCCAGTACTTC
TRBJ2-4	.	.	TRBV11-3	CASSINGGGNIQYF	TGTGCCAGCAGCATCAATGGTGGGGGAAACATTCAGTACTTC
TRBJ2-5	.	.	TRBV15	CATSRDIGWETQYF	TGTGCCACCAGCAGAGATATAGGGTGGGAGACCCAGTACTTC
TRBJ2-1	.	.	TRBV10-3	CAISPPTVNEQFF	TGTGCCATCAGTCCTCCGACCGTCAATGAGCAGTTCTTC
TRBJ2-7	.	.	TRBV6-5	CASSRLGVGSYEQYF	TGTGCCAGCAGTCGCTTGGGAGTGGGCTCCTACGAGCAGTACTTC
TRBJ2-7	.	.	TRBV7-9	CASSRYDEQYF	TGTGCCAGCAGCCGCTATGACGAGCAGTACTTC